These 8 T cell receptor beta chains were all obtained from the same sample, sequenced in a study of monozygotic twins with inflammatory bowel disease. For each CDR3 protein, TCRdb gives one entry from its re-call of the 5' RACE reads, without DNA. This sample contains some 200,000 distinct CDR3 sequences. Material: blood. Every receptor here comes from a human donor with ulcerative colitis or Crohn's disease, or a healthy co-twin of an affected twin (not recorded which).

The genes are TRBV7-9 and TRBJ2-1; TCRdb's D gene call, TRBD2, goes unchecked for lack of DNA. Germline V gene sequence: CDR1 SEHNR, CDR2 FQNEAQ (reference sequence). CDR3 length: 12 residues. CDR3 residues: CASSPLAGDQFF.

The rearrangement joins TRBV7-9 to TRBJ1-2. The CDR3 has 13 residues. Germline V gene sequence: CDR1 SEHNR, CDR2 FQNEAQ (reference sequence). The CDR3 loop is CASSLKGFYGYTF.

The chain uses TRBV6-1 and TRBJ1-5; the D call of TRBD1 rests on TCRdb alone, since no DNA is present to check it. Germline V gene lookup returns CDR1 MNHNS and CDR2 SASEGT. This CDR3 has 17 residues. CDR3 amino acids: CASRAPWTGGKDQPQHF.

CDR3 protein: CSAPSGGYNEQFF. This chain joins TRBV20-1 and TRBJ2-1; the TRBD2 assignment by TCRdb is unverifiable without DNA. Germline V gene lookup returns CDR1 DFQATT and CDR2 SNEGSKA (reference sequence). The CDR3 spans 13 residues.

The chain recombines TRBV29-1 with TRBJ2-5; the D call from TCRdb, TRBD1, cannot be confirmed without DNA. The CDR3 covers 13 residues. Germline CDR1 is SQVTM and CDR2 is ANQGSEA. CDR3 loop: CSVVNPSPETQYF.

This CDR3 is CASSIADRDGYTF. This rearrangement joins TRBV19 to TRBJ1-2; TCRdb's D call, TRBD1, is unchecked because there is no DNA. This CDR3 is 13 amino acids long. CDR1 LNHDA and CDR2 SQIVND come from the germline V gene (reference sequence). The full variable domain, its missing parts supplied by reference TRBV19 and TRBJ1-2, is DGGITQSPKYLFRKEGQNVTLSCEQNLNHDAMYWYRQDPGQGLRLIYYSQIVNDFQKGDIAEGYSVSREKKESFPLTVTSAQKNPTAFYLCASSIADRDGYTFGSGTRLTVV.

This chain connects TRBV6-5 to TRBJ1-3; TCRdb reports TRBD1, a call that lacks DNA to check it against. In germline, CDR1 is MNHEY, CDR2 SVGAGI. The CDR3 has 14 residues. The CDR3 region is CASSWRGAGNTIYF.

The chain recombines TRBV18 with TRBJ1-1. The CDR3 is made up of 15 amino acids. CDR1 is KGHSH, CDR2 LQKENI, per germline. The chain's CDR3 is CASSPGLTMNTEAFF. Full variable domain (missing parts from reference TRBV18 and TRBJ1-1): NAGVMQNPRHLVRRRGQEARLRCSPMKGHSHVYWYRQLPEEGLKFMVYLQKENIIDESGMPKERFSAEFPKEGPSILRIQQVVRGDSAAYFCASSPGLTMNTEAFFGQGTRLTVV.